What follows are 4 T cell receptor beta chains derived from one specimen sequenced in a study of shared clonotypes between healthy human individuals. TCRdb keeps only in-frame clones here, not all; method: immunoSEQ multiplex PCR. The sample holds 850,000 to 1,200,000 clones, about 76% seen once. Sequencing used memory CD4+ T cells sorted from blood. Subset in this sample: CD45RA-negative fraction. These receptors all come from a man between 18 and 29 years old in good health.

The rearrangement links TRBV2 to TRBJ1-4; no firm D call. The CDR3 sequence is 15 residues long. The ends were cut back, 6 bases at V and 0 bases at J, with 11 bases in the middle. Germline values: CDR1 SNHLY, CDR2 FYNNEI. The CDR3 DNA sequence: TGTGCCAGCAGCCTCGACGTGGCAACTAATGAAAAACTGTTTTTT. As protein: CASSLDVATNEKLFF.

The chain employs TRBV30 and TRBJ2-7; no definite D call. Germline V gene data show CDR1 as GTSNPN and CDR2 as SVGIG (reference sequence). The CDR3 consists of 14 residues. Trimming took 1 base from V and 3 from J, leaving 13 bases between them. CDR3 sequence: CAWSDLGRSYEQYF. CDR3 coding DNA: TGTGCCTGGAGTGACTTGGGCAGGAGCTACGAGCAGTACTTC.

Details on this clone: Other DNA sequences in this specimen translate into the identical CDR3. This CDR3 is CSVEGQGRDTQYF. CDR3 coding DNA: TGCAGCGTTGAAGGGCAGGGCCGAGATACGCAGTATTTT. The V gene is TRBV29-1, the J gene TRBJ2-3; possibly TRBD1 for D (5 bases). Trimming shortened V by 1 base and J by 5 bases, and 10 bases separated the two germline ends. Germline V gene data show CDR1 as SQVTM and CDR2 as ANQGSEA. The CDR3 totals 13 residues.

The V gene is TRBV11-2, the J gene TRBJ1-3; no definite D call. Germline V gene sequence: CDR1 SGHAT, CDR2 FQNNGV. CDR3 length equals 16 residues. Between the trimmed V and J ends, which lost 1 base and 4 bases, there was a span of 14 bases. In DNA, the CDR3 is TGTGCCAGCAGCTTAGTGATATCGGCCCTCGGAAACACCATATATTTT. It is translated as CASSLVISALGNTIYF.